A single sample is the source of the 6 T cell receptor beta chains below, sequenced in a study of T cell changes during pregnancy in multiple sclerosis. TCRdb keeps only in-frame clones here, not all; method: immunoSEQ multiplex PCR. Of about 110,000 clones listed, around 90% are singletons. This material consisted of peripheral blood, taken after pregnancy. These receptors originate from a female donor with multiple sclerosis, enrolled in a pregnancy study.

The chain has TRBV5-1 and TRBJ2-1; D unclear. Germline CDR1 is SGHRS and CDR2 is YFSETQ. V was trimmed by 5 bases and J by 5 bases, leaving 11 bases between them. This CDR3 is 13 amino acids long. The CDR3 coding sequence is TGCGCCAGCAGTTACGACGGAGACAATGAGCAGTTCTTC. Translated: CASSYDGDNEQFF.

V is TRBV7-6 and J is TRBJ2-1; 12 nucleotides align to TRBD2. With 4 bases clipped from V and 7 bases from J, the junction kept 5 bases outside the gene matches. Germline V gives CDR1 SGHVS, CDR2 FNYEAQ. The CDR3 has 15 amino acids. This CDR3 reads CASSSRTSGINEQFF. The DNA of the CDR3 is TGTGCCAGCAGCTCCCGGACTAGCGGGATAAATGAGCAGTTCTTC.

This clone was seen just once. V is TRBV9 and J is TRBJ1-2; TRBD1 aligns across 7 bases. The CDR3 runs 15 residues. The trim removed 1 base at V and 4 bases at J, leaving 7 bases unmatched. The germline V gene encodes CDR1 SGDLS and CDR2 YYNGEE. This CDR3 is CASSVNQGVGYGYTF. CDR3 in DNA: TGTGCCAGCAGCGTAAACCAGGGGGTCGGCTATGGCTACACCTTC. The variable domain in full, completed from reference TRBV9 and TRBJ1-2, reads DSGVTQTPKHLITATGQRVTLRCSPRSGDLSVYWYQQSLDQGLQFLIQYYNGEERAKGNILERFSAQQFPDLHSELNLSSLELGDSALYFCASSVNQGVGYGYTFGSGTRLTVV.

This chain uses TRBV5-1 with TRBJ2-5, with 11 bases lining up with TRBD2. This CDR3 contains 15 residues. J gave up 2 bases and V 4 bases, and 4 bases lay outside the gene matches. In germline, CDR1 is SGHRS, CDR2 YFSETQ. The CDR3 loop is CASSLGLAAQETQYF. Written as DNA, the CDR3 is TGCGCCAGCAGCCTGGGACTAGCGGCACAAGAGACCCAGTACTTC.

Points on this clone: A junction boundary mismatches the germline segment, possibly from a read error. The identical CDR3 is also encoded by other nucleotide sequences in the sample. This chain joins TRBV4-1 and TRBJ2-7; D may correspond to TRBD1 or TRBD2 (5 bases each). The CDR3 totals 20 residues. Per germline, CDR1 MGHRA and CDR2 YSYEKL. DNA for the CDR3: TGCGCCAGTAGCCAAGGGGATATGGGGTTCATTTTGGGTGGCGGAGGCGAGCAGTACTTC. This codes for CASSQGDMGFILGGGGEQYF.

The CDR3 DNA reads TGTGCCAGCAGTGCCGGACTAGCGGGCCAAGAGACCCAGTACTTC. Encoded protein: CASSAGLAGQETQYF. V and J are TRBV6-1 and TRBJ2-5; 11 nucleotides align to TRBD2. The CDR3 length is 15 residues. Germline CDR1 and CDR2: MNHNS and SASEGT. The trim removed 4 bases at V and 1 base at J, leaving 2 bases unmatched.